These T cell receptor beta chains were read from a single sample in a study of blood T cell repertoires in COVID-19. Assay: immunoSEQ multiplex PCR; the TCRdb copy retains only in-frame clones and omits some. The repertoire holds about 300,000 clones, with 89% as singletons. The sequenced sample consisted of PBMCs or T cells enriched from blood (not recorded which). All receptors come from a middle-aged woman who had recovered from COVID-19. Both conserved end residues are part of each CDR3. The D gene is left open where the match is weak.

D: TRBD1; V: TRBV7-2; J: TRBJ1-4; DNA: TGTGCCAGCAGCTTAGCGGGGACAGGGGGGAAGGAAAAACTGTTTTTT; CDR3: CASSLAGTGGKEKLFF
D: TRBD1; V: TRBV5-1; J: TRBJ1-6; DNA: TGCGCCAGCAGGGAGGGGACAGGCTATAATTCACCCCTCCACTTT; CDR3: CASREGTGYNSPLHF
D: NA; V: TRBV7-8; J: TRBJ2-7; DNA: TGTGCCAGCAGCTTCATACCGAAGACAGATTTGTCGGACTTC; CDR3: CASSFIPKTDLSDF
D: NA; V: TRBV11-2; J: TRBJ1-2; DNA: TGTGCCAGCAGCTTAGGCCCGGACAGTAACTATGGCTACACCTTC; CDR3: CASSLGPDSNYGYTF
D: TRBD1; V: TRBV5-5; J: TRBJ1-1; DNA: TGTGCCAGCAGCTTGGATGGGACAGGGAACACTGAAGCTTTCTTT; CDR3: CASSLDGTGNTEAFF
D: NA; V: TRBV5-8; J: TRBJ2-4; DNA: TGTGCCAGCAGCCCCAGGGTACTAGCCAAAAACATTCAGTACTTC; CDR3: CASSPRVLAKNIQYF
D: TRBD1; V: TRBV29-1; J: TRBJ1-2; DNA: TGCAGCGTTGAGGGTCCCGGGACAGGGCTGGTTGACTATGGCTACACCTTC; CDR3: CSVEGPGTGLVDYGYTF
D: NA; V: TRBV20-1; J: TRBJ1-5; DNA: TGCAGTGCTAGTTTATCTAGCAATCAGCCCCAGCATTTT; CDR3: CSASLSSNQPQHF
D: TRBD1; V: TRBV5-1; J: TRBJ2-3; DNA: TGCGCCAGCAGCTTCCGGGACAGTACCACAGATACGCAGTATTTT; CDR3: CASSFRDSTTDTQYF
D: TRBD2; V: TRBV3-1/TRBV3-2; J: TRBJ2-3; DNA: TGTGCCAGCAGCCAAGAGGGACTAGCGGGGGGCCTCACAGATACGCAGTATTTT; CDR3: CASSQEGLAGGLTDTQYF
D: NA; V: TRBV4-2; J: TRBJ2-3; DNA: TGTGCCAGCAGCCAAGTAGCGAGAGATACGCAGTATTTT; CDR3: CASSQVARDTQYF
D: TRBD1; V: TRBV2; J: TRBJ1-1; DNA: TGTGCCAGCAGTAAGACAGGGAGCGGCACTGAAGCTTTCTTT; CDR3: CASSKTGSGTEAFF
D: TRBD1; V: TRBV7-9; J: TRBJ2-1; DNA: TGTGCCAGCAGCTCCCCTCGACAGGGCCTCTACAATGAGCAGTTCTTC; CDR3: CASSSPRQGLYNEQFF
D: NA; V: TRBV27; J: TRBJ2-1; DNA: TGTGCCAGCAGTTGGTCTAGCCGAAGTAATGAGCAGTTCTTC; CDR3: CASSWSSRSNEQFF
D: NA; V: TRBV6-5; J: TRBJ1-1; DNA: TGTGCCAGCAGTTATGGCAACAGGGCTATGAACACTGAAGCTTTCTTT; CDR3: CASSYGNRAMNTEAFF
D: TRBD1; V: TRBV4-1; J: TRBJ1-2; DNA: TGCGCCAGCAGCCAACCGGGACAGGGGGCGCGCTATGGCTACACCTTC; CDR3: CASSQPGQGARYGYTF